These 28 T cell receptor beta chains were sequenced from one sample in a study of T cell responses to AZD1222 COVID-19 vaccine. Clones were sequenced by immunoSEQ multiplex PCR, and TCRdb holds only the in-frame ones, with some missing. Of some 72,000 clones in the sample, 90% to 95% were seen once. The source material was peripheral blood, sampled on day 0 of MenACWY control vaccination. Receptors were obtained from an adult in good health.

The chain joins TRBV24-1 to TRBJ2-3, with D possibly matching TRBD1 (5 bases). Trimming removed 6 bases from V and 3 bases from J, with 9 bases in between. Germline-derived CDR1 and CDR2 are KGHDR and SFDVKD. The CDR3 length is 13 residues. This CDR3 reads CATSIQGTDTQYF. In nucleotides, the CDR3 is TGTGCCACCAGTATTCAGGGAACAGATACGCAGTATTTT.

J is TRBJ2-3 and V is TRBV6-2 or TRBV6-3; a weak D match, TRBD1 (5 bases). CDR1 is MNHEY, CDR2 SVGEGT, per germline. The ends were cut back, 4 bases at V and 2 bases at J, with 10 bases in the middle. The length of the CDR3 is 14 residues. Written as DNA, the CDR3 is TGTGCCAGCAGTTTGGTCAGGGACACAGATACGCAGTATTTT. Encoded protein: CASSLVRDTDTQYF.

This chain joins TRBV28 and TRBJ1-2; D possibly corresponds to TRBD1 (5 bases). The CDR3 runs to 13 residues. The V gene's germline CDR1 is MDHEN and CDR2 SYDVKM. V was pared by 5 bases and J by 6 bases, with 13 bases between. The CDR3 sequence is CASSRGTFDGYTF. CDR3 in DNA: TGTGCCAGCAGTCGGGGGACCTTTGATGGCTACACCTTC.

A single count supports this clone. The J gene is TRBJ2-1, the V gene TRBV3-1 (or the pseudogene TRBV3-2); 8 bases line up with TRBD2. The J segment lost 4 bases and the V segment lost 0 bases, leaving 2 bases of the junction unmatched. Germline-derived CDR1 and CDR2 are LGHDT and YNNKEL (reference sequence). CDR3 length equals 15 residues. This CDR3 is CASSQDTSGYNEQFF. The CDR3 DNA sequence: TGTGCCAGCAGCCAAGATACTAGCGGATACAATGAGCAGTTCTTC.

The chain links TRBV29-1 to TRBJ2-3, with 11 bases lining up with TRBD2. CDR1 and CDR2 from the germline V gene are SQVTM and ANQGSEA. The CDR3 totals 13 residues. V lost 8 bases to trimming and J lost 5 bases; unmatched junction nucleotides: 6. CDR3 in DNA: TGCAGCTTGACTAGCGGGGTGGTAGATACGCAGTATTTT. It encodes CSLTSGVVDTQYF.

V usage is TRBV19 and J usage is TRBJ1-5; D is ambiguous. V gave up 3 bases and J gave up 4 bases, with 13 bases separating them. There are 15 residues in the CDR3. Germline-derived CDR1 and CDR2 are LNHDA and SQIVND (reference sequence). DNA for the CDR3: TGTGCCAGTAGTATTCCCGGTCCGGGTAATCAGCCCCAGCATTTT. This encodes CASSIPGPGNQPQHF.

The gene calls are TRBV28 and TRBJ2-7, with 8 bases aligning to TRBD1. J gave up 0 bases and V 6 bases, and 22 bases lay outside the gene matches. This CDR3 has 20 residues. CDR1 MDHEN and CDR2 SYDVKM come from the germline V gene. The CDR3 reads CASSPPSTGGFLARSYEQYF. The CDR3 bases are TGTGCCAGCAGCCCACCTTCTACAGGGGGTTTTCTAGCCCGCTCCTACGAGCAGTACTTC.

The chain recombines TRBV18 with TRBJ2-3, with D unresolved. Trimming took off 3 bases at V and 0 bases at J, with 13 bases between the two ends. The CDR3 runs 16 residues. CDR1 is KGHSH, CDR2 LQKENI, per germline. This CDR3 is CASSPMSTSSTDTQYF. CDR3 bases: TGTGCCAGCTCACCGATGAGTACTTCCAGCACAGATACGCAGTATTTT.

The chain has TRBV2 and TRBJ2-7; 8 bases fit TRBD1. Germline V gene sequence: CDR1 SNHLY, CDR2 FYNNEI. There are 16 residues in the CDR3. V lost 0 bases, J lost 0 bases, and 4 bases stayed unmatched. CDR3 in amino acids: CASSEAGTGNSYEQYF. In DNA, the CDR3 is TGTGCCAGCAGTGAAGCCGGGACAGGAAACTCCTACGAGCAGTACTTC.

In DNA form, the CDR3 reads TGTGCCAGCAGCCAGGGGAGCTGGCAGCCCCAGCATTTT. It specifies CASSQGSWQPQHF. The rearrangement joins TRBV3-1 (or the pseudogene TRBV3-2) to TRBJ1-5, with unresolved D. V shed 3 bases and J shed 7 bases, with 10 bases lying between them. The CDR3 length is 13 residues. Looked up from germline, CDR1 is LGHDT and CDR2 is YNNKEL (reference sequence).

The V gene is TRBV7-9, the J gene TRBJ1-3; 10 bases align to TRBD1. The CDR3 runs to 16 residues. In germline, CDR1 is SEHNR, CDR2 FQNEAQ (reference sequence). Trimming removed 5 bases from V and 4 bases from J; junction bases left unmatched: 8. CDR3 DNA: TGTGCCAGCAGCCCCTCGGGACAGGGGATGGGAAACACCATATATTTT. Translated: CASSPSGQGMGNTIYF.

The chain joins TRBV12-3 or TRBV12-4 to TRBJ1-1; D not certain. The CDR3 has 13 residues. Trimming removed 4 bases at V and 2 bases at J, with 8 bases between. The CDR3 loop reads CASSYSTNTEAFF. In DNA, the CDR3 is TGTGCCAGCAGTTACTCCACAAACACTGAAGCTTTCTTT.

The CDR3 loop is CASSLGRGTRETQYF. CDR3 nucleotides: TGTGCCAGCAGTTTAGGGCGGGGGACCCGGGAGACCCAGTACTTC. The chain carries TRBV6-2 or TRBV6-3 and TRBJ2-5; 7 positions agree with TRBD2. The J segment lost 5 bases and the V segment lost 4 bases, leaving 10 bases of the junction unmatched. Per the germline V gene, CDR1 is MNHEY and CDR2 is SVGEGT. This CDR3 comprises 15 residues.

The genes are TRBV5-1 and TRBJ2-3; D unclear. The V end was cut by 0 bases, the J end by 1 base, with 9 bases between. The CDR3 length is 15 residues. Germline lookup yields CDR1 SGHRS and CDR2 YFSETQ. In DNA form, the CDR3 reads TGCGCCAGCAGCTTGGCCAGCGTACGCACAGATACGCAGTATTTT. Translating gives CASSLASVRTDTQYF.

The chain joins TRBV28 to TRBJ2-7; 7 nucleotides agree with TRBD1. Germline assignment: CDR1 MDHEN and CDR2 SYDVKM. The CDR3 has 13 amino acids. J gave up 6 bases and V 8 bases, and 10 bases lay outside the gene matches. CDR3 amino acids: CASQTGVGREQYF. The CDR3 nucleotides are TGTGCCAGCCAAACAGGGGTCGGTCGCGAGCAGTACTTC.

V usage is TRBV5-6 and J usage is TRBJ2-7; TRBD2 might be the D (6 bases). Trimming removed 0 bases at V and 1 base at J, with 14 bases between. Germline V gene lookup returns CDR1 SGHDT and CDR2 YYEEEE. The length of the CDR3 is 16 residues. The CDR3 here is CASSLGAGLRSYEQYF. As DNA, the CDR3 is TGTGCCAGCAGCTTGGGGGCGGGACTCAGATCCTACGAGCAGTACTTC. The variable domain in full, with the rest retrieved from reference TRBV5-6 and TRBJ2-7, is DAGVTQSPTHLIKTRGQQVTLRCSPKSGHDTVSWYQQALGQGPQFIFQYYEEEERQRGNFPDRFSGHQFPNYSSELNVNALLLGDSALYLCASSLGAGLRSYEQYFGPGTRLTVT.

This clone was found a few times. This chain connects TRBV28 to TRBJ1-4, with a tentative D call TRBD1 (6 bases). Trimming cost V 4 bases and J 8 bases, with 17 bases left between them. The CDR3 consists of 15 residues. The germline V gene encodes CDR1 MDHEN and CDR2 SYDVKM. CDR3 DNA: TGTGCCAGCAGTTCTCAAGGGACAAGTACCGAAAAACTGTTTTTT. This codes for CASSSQGTSTEKLFF.

This sequence joins TRBV6-2 or TRBV6-3 and TRBJ2-7, with TRBD1 as a possible D gene (5 bases). V lost 2 bases and J 6 bases, leaving 11 bases between the germline ends. This CDR3 has 13 amino acids. Germline V lookup: CDR1 MNHEY, CDR2 SVGEGT. The DNA of the CDR3 is TGTGCCAGCAGTTACCCAGGGTCTAGCGAGCAGTACTTC. Amino acids: CASSYPGSSEQYF.

This rearrangement joins TRBV3-1 (or the pseudogene TRBV3-2) to TRBJ1-5; D possibly corresponds to TRBD1 (6 bases). Germline CDR1 is LGHDT and CDR2 is YNNKEL (reference sequence). This CDR3 has 14 residues. The V and J ends lost 4 bases and 7 bases respectively, with 14 bases between them. The CDR3 spells CASSPSGAGQPQHF. Written as DNA, the CDR3 is TGTGCCAGCAGCCCGTCAGGGGCCGGGCAGCCCCAGCATTTT.

The chain combines TRBV25-1 with TRBJ2-1; 7 nucleotides line up with TRBD2. This CDR3 spans 15 amino acids. Trimming cost V 6 bases and J 0 bases; bases outside gene matches: 5. CDR1 MGHDK and CDR2 SYGVNS come from the germline V gene. For the CDR3, the DNA is TGTGCCAGCAGCAAAGCGGGAAGCTCCTACAATGAGCAGTTCTTC. Translated, it gives CASSKAGSSYNEQFF.

The CDR3 here is CASRTGPFYTF. The CDR3 DNA reads as TGTGCCAGCCGGACAGGCCCCTTCTACACCTTC. The chain is built from TRBV28 and TRBJ1-2, with 7 positions matching TRBD1. After removal of 8 bases from V and 10 bases from J, the junction contained 7 bases not matched to a gene. Germline V gives CDR1 MDHEN, CDR2 SYDVKM. There are 11 residues in the CDR3.

The J gene is TRBJ2-5, the V gene TRBV6-2 or TRBV6-3, with D possibly TRBD1 on 7 matching bases. The CDR3 consists of 15 residues. V gave up 2 bases and J gave up 4 bases, with 14 bases separating them. Germline lookup yields CDR1 MNHEY and CDR2 SVGEGT. The CDR3 DNA follows: TGTGCCAGCAGTTACCCCCGGCAGGGGGGAGAGACCCAGTACTTC. Encoded protein: CASSYPRQGGETQYF.

V is TRBV6-5 and J is TRBJ1-2, with TRBD1 matching over 9 bases. The CDR3 spans 15 residues. Germline V lookup: CDR1 MNHEY, CDR2 SVGAGI. V was clipped by 6 bases and J by 6 bases; unmatched bases: 11. In DNA, the CDR3 is TGTGCCAGCAGAGCAGGGACAGGGTTTACGCATGGCTACACCTTC. It is translated as CASRAGTGFTHGYTF.

V gene TRBV7-9 combines with J gene TRBJ2-2, with a possible D match to TRBD1 (6 bases). The CDR3 totals 16 residues. The germline CDR1 and CDR2 sequences are SEHNR and FQNEAQ (reference sequence). V gave up 5 bases and J gave up 0 bases, with 13 bases separating them. The CDR3 region has the DNA TGTGCCAGCAGCCCGTCCGGGACACCGAACACCGGGGAGCTGTTTTTT. Its translation is CASSPSGTPNTGELFF.

V and J are TRBV5-4 and TRBJ2-3; D gene ambiguous. Trimming shortened V by 5 bases and J by 0 bases, and 13 bases separated the two germline ends. The CDR3 runs to 15 residues. Germline loops: CDR1 SGHNT, CDR2 YYREEE (reference sequence). The CDR3 DNA sequence: TGTGCCAGCAGGGACCAACGCGCTAGCACAGATACGCAGTATTTT. Protein: CASRDQRASTDTQYF.

CDR3 sequence (DNA): TGTGCCAGCAGCCCCTCCAACGGGGTCGGGGAGCTGTTTTTT. Translated: CASSPSNGVGELFF. This chain uses TRBV7-6 with TRBJ2-2; a possible D gene is TRBD2 (5 bases). The germline gives CDR1 SGHVS, CDR2 FNYEAQ. This CDR3 contains 14 residues. V was cut by 5 bases and J by 7 bases, with 14 bases left in between.

The gene calls are TRBV14 and TRBJ2-1; weak D call: TRBD2 (6 bases). The germline V and J ends were trimmed by 1 base and 9 bases, with 10 bases remaining between them. This CDR3 spans 13 amino acids. Germline V gives CDR1 SGHDN, CDR2 FVKESK. CDR3 region: CASSQAGVVEQFF. In DNA form, the CDR3 reads TGTGCCAGCAGCCAAGCGGGAGTGGTTGAGCAGTTCTTC.

The CDR3 loop is CASSQTTGTNNEQFF. CDR3 nucleotides: TGTGCCAGCAGTCAAACGACAGGTACGAACAATGAGCAGTTCTTC. The J gene is TRBJ2-1, the V gene TRBV28; a weak D match, TRBD1 (6 bases). Germline CDR1 reads MDHEN; CDR2 reads SYDVKM. Between the trimmed V and J ends, which lost 5 bases and 5 bases, there was a span of 16 bases. This CDR3 is 15 amino acids long.